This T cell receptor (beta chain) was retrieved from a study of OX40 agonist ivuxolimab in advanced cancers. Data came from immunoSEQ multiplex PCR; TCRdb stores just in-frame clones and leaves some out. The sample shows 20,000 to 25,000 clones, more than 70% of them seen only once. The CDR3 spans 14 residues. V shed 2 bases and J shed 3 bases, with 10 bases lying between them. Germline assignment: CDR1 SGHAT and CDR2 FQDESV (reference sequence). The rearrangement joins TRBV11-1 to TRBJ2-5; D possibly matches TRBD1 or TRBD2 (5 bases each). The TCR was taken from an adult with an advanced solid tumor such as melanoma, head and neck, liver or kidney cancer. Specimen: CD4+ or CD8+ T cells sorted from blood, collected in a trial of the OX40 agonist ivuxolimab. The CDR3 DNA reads TGTGCCAGCAGCTTACCCGGGGCGGAAGAGACCCAGTACTTC. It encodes CASSLPGAEETQYF.